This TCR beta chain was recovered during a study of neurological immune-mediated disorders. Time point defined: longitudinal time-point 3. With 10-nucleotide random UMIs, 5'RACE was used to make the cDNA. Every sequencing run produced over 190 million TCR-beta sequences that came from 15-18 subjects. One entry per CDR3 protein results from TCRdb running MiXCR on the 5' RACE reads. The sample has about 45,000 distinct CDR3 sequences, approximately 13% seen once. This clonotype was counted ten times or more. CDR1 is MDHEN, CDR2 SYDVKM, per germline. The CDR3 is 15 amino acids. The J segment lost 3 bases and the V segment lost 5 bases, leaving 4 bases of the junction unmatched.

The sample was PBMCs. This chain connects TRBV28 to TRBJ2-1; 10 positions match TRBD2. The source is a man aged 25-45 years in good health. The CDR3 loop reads CASSPGLADYNEQFF. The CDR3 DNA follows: TGTGCCAGCAGTCCCGGACTAGCGGACTACAATGAGCAGTTCTTC.